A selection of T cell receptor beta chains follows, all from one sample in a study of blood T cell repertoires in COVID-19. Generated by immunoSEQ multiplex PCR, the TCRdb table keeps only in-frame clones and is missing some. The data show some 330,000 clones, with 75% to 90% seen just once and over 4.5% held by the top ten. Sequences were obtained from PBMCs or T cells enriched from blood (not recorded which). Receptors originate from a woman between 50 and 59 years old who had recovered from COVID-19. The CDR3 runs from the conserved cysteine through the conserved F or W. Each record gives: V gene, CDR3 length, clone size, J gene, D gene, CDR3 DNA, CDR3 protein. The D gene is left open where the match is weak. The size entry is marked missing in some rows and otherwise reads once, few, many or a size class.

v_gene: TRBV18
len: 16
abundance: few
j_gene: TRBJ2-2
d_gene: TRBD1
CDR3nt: TGTGCCAGCTCACCAGGACAGGGAGGGAACACCGGGGAGCTGTTTTTT
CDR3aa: CASSPGQGGNTGELFF

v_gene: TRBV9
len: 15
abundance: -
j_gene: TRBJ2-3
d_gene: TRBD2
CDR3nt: TGTGCCAGCAGCGTATACGGGGGGGCCGGAGATACGCAGTATTTT
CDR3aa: CASSVYGGAGDTQYF

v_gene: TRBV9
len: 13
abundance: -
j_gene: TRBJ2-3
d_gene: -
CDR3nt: TGTGCCAGCAGCGCCGCGGGCACAGATACGCAGTATTTT
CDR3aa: CASSAAGTDTQYF

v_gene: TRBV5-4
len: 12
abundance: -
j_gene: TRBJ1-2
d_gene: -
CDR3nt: TGTGCCAGCAGCTTGGCCTTCGATGGCTACACCTTC
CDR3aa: CASSLAFDGYTF

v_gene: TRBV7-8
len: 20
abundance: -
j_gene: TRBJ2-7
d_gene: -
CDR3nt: TGTGCCAGCAGCTTAGCGACCTTAGGGGCAGGGTCGCCCCCAGACTACGAGCAGTACTTC
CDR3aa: CASSLATLGAGSPPDYEQYF

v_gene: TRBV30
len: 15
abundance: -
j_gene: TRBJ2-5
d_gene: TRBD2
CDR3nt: TGTGCCTGGGCGAGCACTAGCGGGAGGGGTGAGACCCAGTACTTC
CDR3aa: CAWASTSGRGETQYF

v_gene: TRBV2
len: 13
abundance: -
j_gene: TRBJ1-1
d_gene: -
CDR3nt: TGTGCCAGCAGTGAATCCACAGGGTTGCAAGCTTTCTTT
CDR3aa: CASSESTGLQAFF

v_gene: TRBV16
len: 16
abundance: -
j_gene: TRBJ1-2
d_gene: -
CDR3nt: TGTGCCAGCAGCCAATTGGGAGACACCATTAACTATGGCTACACCTTC
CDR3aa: CASSQLGDTINYGYTF

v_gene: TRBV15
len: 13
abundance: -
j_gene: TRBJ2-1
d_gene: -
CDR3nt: TGTGCCACCAGCAGAGACTCCGGGGATGAGCAGTTCTTC
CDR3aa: CATSRDSGDEQFF

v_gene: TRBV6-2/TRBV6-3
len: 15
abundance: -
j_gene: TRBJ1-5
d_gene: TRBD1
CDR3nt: TGTGCCAGCAGTAAAACAGGGGGAATCAATCAGCCCCAGCATTTT
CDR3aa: CASSKTGGINQPQHF

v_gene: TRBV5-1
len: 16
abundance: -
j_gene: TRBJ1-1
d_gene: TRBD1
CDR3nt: TGCGCCAGCAGTTTTGACAGGGCACTCATGAACACTGAAGCTTTCTTT
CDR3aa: CASSFDRALMNTEAFF

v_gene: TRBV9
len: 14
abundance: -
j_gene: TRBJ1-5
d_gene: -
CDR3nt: TGTGCCAGCAGCGTAGAGGGGGTGGGGCAGCCCCAGCATTTT
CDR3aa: CASSVEGVGQPQHF

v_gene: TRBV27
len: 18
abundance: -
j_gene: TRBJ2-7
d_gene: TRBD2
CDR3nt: TGTGCCAGCAGTCCCCAACGCAGCTTAGCGGGAGGCGCCTACGAGCAGTACTTC
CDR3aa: CASSPQRSLAGGAYEQYF

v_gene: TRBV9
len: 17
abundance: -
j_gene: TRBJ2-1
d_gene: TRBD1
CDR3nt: TGTGCCAGCAGCGTAGTGGGGGACAGGAGCTCCTACAATGAGCAGTTCTTC
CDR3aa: CASSVVGDRSSYNEQFF

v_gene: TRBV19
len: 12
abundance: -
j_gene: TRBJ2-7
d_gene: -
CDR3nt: TGTGCCAGTAGTATAGGAGGGTTCGAGCAGTACTTC
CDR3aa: CASSIGGFEQYF

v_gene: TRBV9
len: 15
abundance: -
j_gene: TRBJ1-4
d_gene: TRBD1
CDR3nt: TGTGCCAGCAGCGTAACTGACAGGGCTGGAGAAAAACTGTTTTTT
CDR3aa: CASSVTDRAGEKLFF

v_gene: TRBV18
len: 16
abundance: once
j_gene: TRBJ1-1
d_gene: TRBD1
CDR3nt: TGTGCCAGCTCACCCACCGGGACAGGTCCGAACACTGAAGCTTTCTTT
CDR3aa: CASSPTGTGPNTEAFF

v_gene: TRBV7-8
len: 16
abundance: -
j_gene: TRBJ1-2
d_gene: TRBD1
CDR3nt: TGTGCCAGCAGCTTAGGGACAGGGGTTCCTAACTATGGCTACACCTTC
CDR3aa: CASSLGTGVPNYGYTF

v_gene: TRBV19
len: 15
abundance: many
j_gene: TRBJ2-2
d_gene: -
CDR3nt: TGTGCCAGTAGTAGGCAGGGTCTTACGACCGGGGAGCTGTTTTTT
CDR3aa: CASSRQGLTTGELFF

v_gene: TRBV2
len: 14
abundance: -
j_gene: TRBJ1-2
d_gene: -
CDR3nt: TGTGCCAGCATCCTCCCCGGACAGACGGGCGGCTACACCTTC
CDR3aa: CASILPGQTGGYTF

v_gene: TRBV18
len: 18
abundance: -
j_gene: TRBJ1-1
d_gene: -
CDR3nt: TGTGCCAGCTCCCCAAGACCCACACCACTCAAGGGGGACACTGAAGCTTTCTTT
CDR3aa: CASSPRPTPLKGDTEAFF

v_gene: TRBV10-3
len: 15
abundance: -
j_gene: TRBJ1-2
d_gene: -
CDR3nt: TGTGCCATCAGCGCCGGACATTTCCCTAGTAATGGCTACACCTTC
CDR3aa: CAISAGHFPSNGYTF

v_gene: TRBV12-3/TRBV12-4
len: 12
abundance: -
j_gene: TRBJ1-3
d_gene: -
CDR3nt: TGTGCCAGCAGTTTACAGGGGAACACCATATATTTT
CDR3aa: CASSLQGNTIYF

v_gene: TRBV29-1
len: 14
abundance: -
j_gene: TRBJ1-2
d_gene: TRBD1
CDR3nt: TGCAGCGTTGGAGGGACAGGGTCTAACTATGGCTACACCTTC
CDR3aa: CSVGGTGSNYGYTF

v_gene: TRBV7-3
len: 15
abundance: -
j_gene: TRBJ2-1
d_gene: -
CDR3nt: TGTGCCAGCAGCGCGACAGGAAGCTCCTACAATGAGCAGTTCTTC
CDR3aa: CASSATGSSYNEQFF

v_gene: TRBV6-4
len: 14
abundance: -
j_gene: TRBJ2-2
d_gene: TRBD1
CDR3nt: TGTGCCACCAAGGACAGGTCGAACACCGGGGAGCTGTTTTTT
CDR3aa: CATKDRSNTGELFF

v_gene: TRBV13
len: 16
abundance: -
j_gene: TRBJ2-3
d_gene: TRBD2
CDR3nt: TGTGCCAGCAGCTTATCTGCCGGGAGGGGCCCAGATACGCAGTATTTT
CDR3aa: CASSLSAGRGPDTQYF

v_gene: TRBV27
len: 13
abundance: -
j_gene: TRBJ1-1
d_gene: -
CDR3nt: TGTGCCAGCAGGCCACTCAGGGGCGGTGAAGCTTTCTTT
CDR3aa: CASRPLRGGEAFF

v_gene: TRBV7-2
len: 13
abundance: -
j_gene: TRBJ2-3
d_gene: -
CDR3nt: TGTGCCAGCAGCTTTCAGGGCACAGATACGCAGTATTTT
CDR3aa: CASSFQGTDTQYF

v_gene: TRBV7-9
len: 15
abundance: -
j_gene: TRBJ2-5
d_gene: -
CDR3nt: TGTGCCAGCAGCTTAAGGATAACAGACCAAGAGACCCAGTACTTC
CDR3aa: CASSLRITDQETQYF

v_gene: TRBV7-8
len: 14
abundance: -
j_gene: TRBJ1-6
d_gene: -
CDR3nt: TGTGCCAGCAGCGGCGGGAGCTATAATTCACCCCTCCACTTT
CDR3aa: CASSGGSYNSPLHF

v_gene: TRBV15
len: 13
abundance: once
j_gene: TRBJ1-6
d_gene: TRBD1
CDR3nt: TGTGCCACCAGCAACAGGGGGAATTCACCCCTCCACTTT
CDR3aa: CATSNRGNSPLHF

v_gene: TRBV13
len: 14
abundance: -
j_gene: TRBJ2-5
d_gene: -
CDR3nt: TGTGCCAGCAGCTTAGCGACAGCACAAGAGACCCAGTACTTC
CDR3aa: CASSLATAQETQYF

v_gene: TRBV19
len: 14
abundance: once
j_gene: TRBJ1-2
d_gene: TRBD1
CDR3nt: TGTGCCAGTAGTTCACAGGGGGTTAACTATGGCTACACCTTC
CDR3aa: CASSSQGVNYGYTF

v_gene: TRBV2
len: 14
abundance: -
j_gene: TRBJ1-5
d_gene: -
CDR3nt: TGTGCCAGCAGGGCCAGGGTAGGGGATCAGCCCCAGCATTTT
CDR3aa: CASRARVGDQPQHF

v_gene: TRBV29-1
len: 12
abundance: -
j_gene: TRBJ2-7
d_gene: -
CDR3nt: TGCAGCGTTGCGGCAGGACACTACGAGCAGTACTTC
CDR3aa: CSVAAGHYEQYF

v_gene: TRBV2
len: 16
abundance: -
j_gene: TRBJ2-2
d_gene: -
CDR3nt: TGTGCCAGCAGCTCCATGAGGCGAGGGAACACCGGGGAGCTGTTTTTT
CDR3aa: CASSSMRRGNTGELFF

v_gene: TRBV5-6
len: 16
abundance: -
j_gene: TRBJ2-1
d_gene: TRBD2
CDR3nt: TGTGCCAGCAGCTTGAAAGGCGGGAGCTCCTACAATGAGCAGTTCTTC
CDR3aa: CASSLKGGSSYNEQFF

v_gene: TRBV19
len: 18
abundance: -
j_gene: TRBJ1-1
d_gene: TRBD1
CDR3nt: TGTGCCAGTAGGCCCACAGGGGGTTGGGAGGGTTCGAACACTGAAGCTTTCTTT
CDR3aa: CASRPTGGWEGSNTEAFF

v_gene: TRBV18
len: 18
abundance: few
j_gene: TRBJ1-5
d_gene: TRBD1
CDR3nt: TGTGCCAGCTCACCAGAGGAGGTTCGGGACAGTCTGCTTCAGCCCCAGCATTTT
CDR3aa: CASSPEEVRDSLLQPQHF

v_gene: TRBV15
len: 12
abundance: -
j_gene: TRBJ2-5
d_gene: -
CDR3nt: TGTGCCACCAGCAGAGACTCCGGGACCCAGTACTTC
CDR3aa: CATSRDSGTQYF

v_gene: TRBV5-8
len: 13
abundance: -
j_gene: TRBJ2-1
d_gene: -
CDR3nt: TGTGCCAGCAGCTTTAGAGTATACAATGAGCAGTTCTTC
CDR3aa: CASSFRVYNEQFF

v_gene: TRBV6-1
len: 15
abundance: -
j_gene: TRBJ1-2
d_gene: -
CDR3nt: TGTGCCAGCAGTGAACATCCCCAAGGGGACTATGGCTACACCTTC
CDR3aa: CASSEHPQGDYGYTF

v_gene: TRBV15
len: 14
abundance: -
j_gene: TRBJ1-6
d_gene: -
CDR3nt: TGTGCCACCAGCGGCCAGGGATCGAATTCACCCCTCCACTTT
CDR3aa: CATSGQGSNSPLHF

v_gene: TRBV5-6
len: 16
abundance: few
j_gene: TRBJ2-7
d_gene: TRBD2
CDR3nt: TGTGCCAGCAGCTTTGGGACTAGCGGGATTGGGTACGAGCAGTACTTC
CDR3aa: CASSFGTSGIGYEQYF

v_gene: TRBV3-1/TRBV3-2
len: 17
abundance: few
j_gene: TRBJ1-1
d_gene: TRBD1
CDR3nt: TGTGCCAGCAGCCACGGACAGGGGGGTCGGGTGAACACTGAAGCTTTCTTT
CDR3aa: CASSHGQGGRVNTEAFF

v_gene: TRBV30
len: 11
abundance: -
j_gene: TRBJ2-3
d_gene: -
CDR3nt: TGTGCCATACAGGGAACAGATACGCAGTATTTT
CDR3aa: CAIQGTDTQYF

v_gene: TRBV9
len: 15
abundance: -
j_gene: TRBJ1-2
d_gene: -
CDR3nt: TGTGCCAGCAGCGTAGTCGACCAGGGGTTTCAGGGCTACACCTTC
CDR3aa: CASSVVDQGFQGYTF

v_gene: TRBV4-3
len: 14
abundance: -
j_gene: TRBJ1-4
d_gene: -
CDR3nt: TGCGCCAGCAGCCAAGAGGGGGCCGGGGAAAAACTGTTTTTT
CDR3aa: CASSQEGAGEKLFF

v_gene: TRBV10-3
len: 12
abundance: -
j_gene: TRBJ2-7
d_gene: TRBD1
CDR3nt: TGTGCCACCTGGACAGGGGTGCGCGAGCAGTACTTC
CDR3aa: CATWTGVREQYF

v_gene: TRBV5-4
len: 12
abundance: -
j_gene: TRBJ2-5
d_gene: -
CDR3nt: TGTGCCAGCAGCTTGGGCGAAGAGACCCAGTACTTC
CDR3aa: CASSLGEETQYF

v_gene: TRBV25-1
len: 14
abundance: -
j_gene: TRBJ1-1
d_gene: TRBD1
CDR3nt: TGTGCCAGCCAAAGAACGACAGGGACCACTGAAGCTTTCTTT
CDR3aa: CASQRTTGTTEAFF

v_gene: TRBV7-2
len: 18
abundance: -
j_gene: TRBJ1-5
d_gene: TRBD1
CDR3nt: TGTGCCAGCAGCTTAGGGGACAGGGGGGCATCGGGCAATCAGCCCCAGCATTTT
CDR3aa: CASSLGDRGASGNQPQHF

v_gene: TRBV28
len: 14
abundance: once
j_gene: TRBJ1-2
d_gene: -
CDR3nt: TGTGCCAGCAGCCGGCGTGGAGGTTACTATGGCTACACCTTC
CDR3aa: CASSRRGGYYGYTF

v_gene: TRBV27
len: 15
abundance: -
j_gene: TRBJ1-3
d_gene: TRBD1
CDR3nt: TGTGCCAGCAGTTCGACAGGGGGATCTGGAAACACCATATATTTT
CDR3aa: CASSSTGGSGNTIYF

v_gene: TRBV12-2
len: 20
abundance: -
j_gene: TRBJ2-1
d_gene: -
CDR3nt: TGTGCAAGTCGCACTGACGTCCCGGGACTAGCGGGACCTACGAACAATGAGCAGTTCTTC
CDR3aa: CASRTDVPGLAGPTNNEQFF

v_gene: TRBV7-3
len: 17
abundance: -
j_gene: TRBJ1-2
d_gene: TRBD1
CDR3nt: TGTGCCAGCAGCGCCCAGGACAGGGGGCTCCTACGCTATGGCTACACCTTC
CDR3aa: CASSAQDRGLLRYGYTF

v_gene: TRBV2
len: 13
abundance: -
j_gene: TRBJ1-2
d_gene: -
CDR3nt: TGTGCCAGCAGTGGAGCCTATAACTATGGCTACACCTTC
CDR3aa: CASSGAYNYGYTF

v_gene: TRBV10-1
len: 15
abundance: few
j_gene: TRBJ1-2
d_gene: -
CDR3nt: TGCGCCAGCACCGGGGGGGGCCTAACACTCTATGGCTACACCTTC
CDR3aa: CASTGGGLTLYGYTF

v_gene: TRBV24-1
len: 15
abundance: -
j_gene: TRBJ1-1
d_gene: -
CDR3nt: TGTGCCACCAGTGATTTCAATAACGGTGCCACTGAAGCTTTCTTT
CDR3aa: CATSDFNNGATEAFF